This is a list of T cell receptor beta chains from one sample in a study of T cells in Graves' hyperthyroidism and ophthalmopathy. TCRdb re-called the multiplex PCR reads through MiXCR, storing one row per CDR3 protein. The profile covers roughly 170,000 distinct CDR3 sequences, with about 17% appearing a single time and roughly 29% taken by the ten largest. Sequencing was performed on blood. Source of these receptors: a woman in her 50s with Graves' hyperthyroidism. The CDR3 runs from the conserved cysteine through the conserved F or W. The D gene is left open where the match is weak. The size entry is marked missing in some rows and otherwise reads once, few, many or a size class.

>TRBJ2-5|TRBV7-8|13|.|many
CASSLISQETQYF
TGTGCCAGCAGCCTCATATCCCAAGAGACCCAGTACTTC
>TRBJ2-1|TRBV6-2/TRBV6-3|14|TRBD2|many
CASSYSAGGNEQFF
TGTGCCAGCAGTTACTCAGCGGGGGGCAATGAGCAGTTCTTC
>TRBJ1-1|TRBV12-3/TRBV12-4|13|.|many
CANVGRRGTEAFF
TGTGCCAACGTAGGACGGAGGGGCACTGAAGCTTTCTTT
>TRBJ2-1|TRBV2|17|.|.
CASSERLWRDGSNEQFF
TGTGCCAGCAGTGAACGGTTGTGGAGGGATGGCAGCAATGAGCAGTTCTTC
>TRBJ2-1|TRBV18|14|TRBD1|many
CASSPSIQGNEQFF
TGTGCCAGCTCACCCAGCATACAGGGGAATGAGCAGTTCTTC
>TRBJ2-5|TRBV11-2|12|TRBD1|.
CASRTGRETQYF
TGTGCCTCACGGACAGGGAGAGAGACCCAGTACTTC
>TRBJ1-2|TRBV9|13|.|many
CASSVTGRHGYTF
TGTGCCAGCAGCGTCACAGGGCGTCATGGCTACACCTTC
>TRBJ1-1|TRBV5-8|13|.|.
CASWGQGITEAFF
TGTGCCAGCTGGGGGCAGGGGATAACTGAAGCTTTCTTT
>TRBJ2-2|TRBV2|14|.|.
CASLYTQNTGELFF
TGTGCCAGCCTTTACACACAGAACACCGGGGAGCTGTTTTTT
>TRBJ2-3|TRBV5-1|16|.|many
CASSLPYQEHTDTQYF
TGCGCCAGCAGCTTGCCCTACCAAGAACACACAGATACGCAGTATTTT
>TRBJ1-5|TRBV19|14|.|many
CASSILRGNQPQHF
TGTGCCAGTAGTATTCTGAGGGGCAATCAGCCCCAGCATTTT
>TRBJ2-7|TRBV5-6|15|.|many
CASSSGPLSSYEQYF
TGTGCCAGCAGCTCCGGACCCCTGAGCTCCTACGAGCAGTACTTC
>TRBJ1-6|TRBV6-1|17|.|many
CASSSPSRWGHNSPLHF
TGTGCCAGCAGTTCCCCATCCCGCTGGGGTCATAATTCACCCCTCCACTTT
>TRBJ2-7|TRBV10-3|14|TRBD2|many
CAISESGGGFEQYF
TGTGCCATCAGTGAGTCGGGCGGGGGTTTCGAGCAGTACTTC
>TRBJ1-5|TRBV28|15|.|.
CASSITGLGTQPQHF
TGTGCCAGCAGTATAACGGGCCTCGGGACCCAGCCCCAGCATTTT
>TRBJ2-1|TRBV7-9|20|TRBD2|many
CASSYPGLAGPRLNYNEQFF
TGTGCCAGCAGCTACCCGGGACTAGCGGGGCCTCGACTAAACTACAATGAGCAGTTCTTC
>TRBJ1-2|TRBV6-1|12|.|many
CASSEGLYGYTF
TGTGCCAGCAGTGAGGGTCTCTATGGCTACACCTTC
>TRBJ2-1|TRBV5-1|14|.|many
CASSFGISYNEQFF
TGCGCCAGCAGCTTCGGGATCTCCTACAATGAGCAGTTCTTC
>TRBJ2-3|TRBV24-1|18|.|many
CATSDVNRIAENTDTQYF
TGTGCCACCAGTGACGTAAACAGGATAGCGGAGAACACAGATACGCAGTATTTT
>TRBJ2-7|TRBV20-1|14|TRBD2|many
CSAIPLAGSYEQYF
TGCAGTGCTATTCCCCTAGCGGGGAGTTACGAGCAGTACTTC
>TRBJ1-1|TRBV3-1|11|.|many
CASSQTGKAFF
TGTGCCAGCAGCCAAACGGGGAAAGCTTTCTTT
>TRBJ2-5|TRBV4-1|13|.|few
CASSPGSGETQYF
TGCGCCAGCAGCCCCGGCTCGGGGGAGACCCAGTACTTC
>TRBJ1-6|TRBV14|16|TRBD1|many
CASSHNDRGGNSPLHF
TGTGCCAGCAGCCACAACGACAGGGGAGGTAATTCACCCCTCCACTTT
>TRBJ1-1|TRBV6-1|15|.|many
CASTLAGQMNTEAFF
TGTGCCAGCACCCTAGCGGGACAAATGAACACTGAAGCTTTCTTT
>TRBJ2-3|TRBV6-1|15|.|.
CASSESTLAADTQYF
TGTGCCAGCAGTGAGTCCACTCTGGCTGCCGATACGCAGTATTTT
>TRBJ1-5|TRBV7-2|14|.|many
CASSLGQTNQPQHF
TGTGCCAGCAGCTTAGGTCAGACCAATCAGCCCCAGCATTTT
>TRBJ2-1|TRBV4-3|16|.|many
CASSPIWAAFRNEQFF
TGCGCCAGCAGCCCCATCTGGGCGGCCTTCCGGAATGAGCAGTTCTTC
>TRBJ2-2|TRBV2|13|.|many
CASSPVVSGELFF
TGTGCCAGCAGCCCGGTTGTGTCCGGGGAGCTGTTTTTT
>TRBJ1-2|TRBV20-1|13|.|many
CSASERGVWGYTF
TGCAGTGCTAGTGAAAGGGGTGTGTGGGGCTACACCTTC
>TRBJ1-1|TRBV28|15|TRBD1|.
CASSLWGTGDTEAFF
TGTGCCAGCAGTTTATGGGGGACAGGGGACACTGAAGCTTTCTTT
>TRBJ1-2|TRBV2|15|TRBD1|many
CASSEVGQALDGYTF
TGTGCCAGCAGTGAAGTTGGACAGGCTCTCGATGGCTACACCTTC
>TRBJ1-5|TRBV7-8|13|.|many
CASGPGIVEPQHF
TGTGCCAGCGGGCCTGGGATTGTTGAGCCCCAGCATTTT
>TRBJ1-6|TRBV7-9|15|.|.
CASSLMGMGDSPLHF
TGTGCCAGCAGCTTAATGGGAATGGGGGATTCACCCCTCCACTTT
>TRBJ1-2|TRBV3-1|12|.|many
CASSQTDGGYTF
TGTGCCAGCAGCCAGACGGACGGAGGCTACACCTTC
>TRBJ2-1|TRBV2|11|.|.
CASSAGTREFF
TGTGCCAGCAGCGCCGGGACGCGGGAGTTCTTC
>TRBJ1-2|TRBV27|13|.|.
CASSLTRQRGYTF
TGTGCCAGCAGTTTAACCAGGCAGCGGGGCTACACCTTC
>TRBJ2-3|TRBV5-1|18|TRBD1|many
CASSRTGTGVYSTDTQYF
TGCGCCAGCAGCAGAACCGGGACAGGTGTCTATAGCACAGATACGCAGTATTTT
>TRBJ2-2|TRBV7-2|16|.|many
CASSRRVRGNTGELFF
TGTGCCAGCAGCCGCCGGGTACGTGGAAACACCGGGGAGCTGTTTTTT
>TRBJ1-4|TRBV5-8|13|.|few
CASTRDGFEKLFF
TGTGCCAGCACCCGAGATGGGTTTGAAAAACTGTTTTTT
>TRBJ1-1|TRBV7-6|15|.|many
CASSSRDKGNTEAFF
TGTGCCAGCAGCTCCCGGGACAAGGGGAACACTGAAGCTTTCTTT
>TRBJ1-1|TRBV28|17|TRBD1|many
CASSLTRPGQGWNEAFF
TGTGCCAGCAGTTTAACGCGTCCGGGACAGGGGTGGAATGAAGCTTTCTTT
>TRBJ2-1|TRBV19|12|.|many
CASSRLVNEQFF
TGTGCCAGTAGCAGGCTCGTTAATGAGCAGTTCTTC
>TRBJ2-1|TRBV9|14|.|many
CASSEGGEYNEQFF
TGTGCCAGCAGCGAAGGGGGAGAATACAATGAGCAGTTCTTC
>TRBJ2-1|TRBV6-1|17|TRBD2|many
CASSILAGGPIYNEQFF
TGTGCCAGCAGTATCCTTGCGGGGGGGCCTATCTACAATGAGCAGTTCTTC
>TRBJ2-7|TRBV29-1|12|.|many
CSVVRGSSEQYF
TGCAGCGTTGTCCGTGGTTCGAGCGAGCAGTACTTC
>TRBJ2-1|TRBV7-9|12|.|many
CASSLGNDEQFF
TGTGCCAGCAGCTTAGGGAACGATGAGCAGTTCTTC
>TRBJ2-7|TRBV10-3|14|TRBD2|many
CAIGGTSGGNEQYF
TGTGCCATCGGCGGGACTAGCGGGGGAAACGAGCAGTACTTC
>TRBJ1-2|TRBV6-5|17|TRBD1|many
CASSYSRERAGGNGYTF
TGTGCCAGCAGTTACTCGAGGGAGAGGGCAGGGGGCAATGGCTACACCTTC
>TRBJ2-7|TRBV4-2|19|TRBD2|.
CASSQEVGTSGGPLGEQYF
TGTGCCAGCAGCCAAGAAGTGGGTACTAGCGGGGGACCTCTAGGGGAGCAGTACTTC
>TRBJ1-5|TRBV4-1|15|TRBD1|many
CASSQAGQGNQPQHF
TGCGCCAGCAGCCAGGCGGGACAGGGAAATCAGCCCCAGCATTTT
>TRBJ1-4|TRBV3-1|12|TRBD1|few
CASRLGQAKLFF
TGTGCCAGCAGACTGGGACAGGCAAAACTGTTTTTT
>TRBJ1-1|TRBV18|15|.|many
CASSLRTSMNTEAFF
TGTGCCAGCTCACTAAGGACAAGTATGAACACTGAAGCTTTCTTT
>TRBJ1-5|TRBV19|19|.|many
CASSISYTGRLTSNQPQHF
TGTGCCAGTAGTATAAGCTATACAGGGCGTCTAACGAGCAATCAGCCCCAGCATTTT
>TRBJ1-6|TRBV19|13|.|many
CASSIPGGGQLHF
TGTGCCAGTAGTATCCCCGGGGGGGGCCAACTTCACTTT